This record concerns one T cell receptor beta chain sequence. The antigen is undetermined. The PCR ran on 60 Vbeta and 13 Jbeta primers. Assay: immunoSEQ multiplex PCR; the TCRdb copy retains only in-frame clones and omits some. This table has 20,000 to 25,000 clones, around 77% appearing once. This sample is part of a study of cytomegalovirus exposure and HLA in healthy donors. Study-wide points: The HLA-A and HLA-B alleles of most subjects were reportedly predicted accurately from TCR beta sequences.

The CDR3 loop spans 15 amino acids. Per germline, CDR1 LNHNV and CDR2 YYDKDF (reference sequence). After removal of 3 bases from V and 7 bases from J, the junction contained 8 bases not matched to a gene. This clonotype was sampled from a man in his sixties in good health and CMV-seronegative. The sample comprised PBMCs. This rearrangement joins TRBV15 to TRBJ2-7; 11 bases are a match to TRBD2. CDR3 coding DNA: TGTGCCACCAGCAGTAACCTAGCGGGAGGAGGTGAGCAGTACTTC. Its translation: CATSSNLAGGGEQYF.